This T cell receptor (beta chain) was recorded in a study of blood T cell repertoires in COVID-19. On the study more broadly: Samples came from the United States, Italy and Spain, spanning acute and convalescent COVID-19. T cells, B-cell-depleted T cells, or PBMCs supplied cDNA or gDNA.

In this sample, this clone turned up once. The CDR3 covers 17 residues. The junction had 12 bases not matched to a gene; V was cut back by 4 bases and J by 1 base. CDR1 is SQVTM, CDR2 ANQGSEA, per germline. As handled by the study authors: Nucleated cell number was recorded as an estimate derived from reference gene primer amplification. TCRdb's copy holds only in-frame clones and misses some; the assay was immunoSEQ multiplex PCR. V and J calls and clone size are copied from that table; D and trimming were computed from the DNA. The table has under 500,000 clones, approximately 90% seen once. The chain combines TRBV29-1 with TRBJ2-3; 9 bases agree with TRBD2. Sequencing input: peripheral blood. The clonotype originates from a woman aged 30 to 39 with acute or convalescent COVID-19. The CDR3 sequence: CSVVFTRVAGGTDTQYF. The CDR3 DNA follows: TGCAGCGTTGTTTTCACTCGGGTAGCGGGGGGCACAGATACGCAGTATTTT.